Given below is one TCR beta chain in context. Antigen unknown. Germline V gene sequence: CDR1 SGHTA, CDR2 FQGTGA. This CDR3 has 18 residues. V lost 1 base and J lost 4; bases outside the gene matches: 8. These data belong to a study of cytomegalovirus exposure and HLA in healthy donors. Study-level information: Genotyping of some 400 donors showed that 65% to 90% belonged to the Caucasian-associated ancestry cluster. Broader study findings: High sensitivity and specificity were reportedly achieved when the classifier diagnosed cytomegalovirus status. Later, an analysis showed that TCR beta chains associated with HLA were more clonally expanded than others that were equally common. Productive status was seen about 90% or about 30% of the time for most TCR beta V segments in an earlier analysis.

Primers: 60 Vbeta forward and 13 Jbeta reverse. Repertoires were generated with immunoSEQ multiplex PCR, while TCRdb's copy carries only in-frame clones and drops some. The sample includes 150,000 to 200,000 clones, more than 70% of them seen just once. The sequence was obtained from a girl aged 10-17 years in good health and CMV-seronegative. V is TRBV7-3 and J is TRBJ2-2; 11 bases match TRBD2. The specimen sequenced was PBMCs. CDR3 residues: CASSLMIPSGGFTGELFF. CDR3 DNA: TGTGCCAGCAGCTTAATGATTCCTAGCGGGGGGTTCACCGGGGAGCTGTTTTTT.